The present T cell receptor beta chain was sequenced within a study of T cells in Graves' hyperthyroidism and ophthalmopathy. With a duration under 2 months, the hyperthyroidism was newly diagnosed in patients aged 18 to 65. Reasons for excluding patients were uncontrolled infection, other autoimmune disease, pregnancy or lactation. The blood sample dates from first hyperthyroidism diagnosis, preceding any ophthalmopathy symptoms. Out of roughly 9.1 ml of fresh peripheral blood came the PBMCs. TCR beta CDR3 regions were amplified from RNA transcripts. Initially, a first-round RT-PCR of the TCR CDR3 employed the HTBI primer set. TCRdb redid the calling of the multiplex PCR reads with MiXCR, one entry per CDR3 protein. In the table there are a few hundred thousand distinct CDR3 sequences, 12% to 15% of which are singletons. Trimming removed 6 bases at V and 1 base at J, with 4 bases between. This CDR3 is 13 amino acids long. CDR1 is LGHNT, CDR2 FRNRAP, per germline.

The chain employs TRBV12-5 and TRBJ2-6; no firm D call. The sequencing input was blood. The receptor's source is a woman in her forties or fifties with Graves' hyperthyroidism that later progressed to Graves' ophthalmopathy. The CDR3 DNA reads as TGTGCTAGTGGATCGTCTGGGGCCAACGTCCTGACTTTC. This encodes CASGSSGANVLTF.